This record looks at one T cell receptor (beta chain) sequence and its context. The CDR3 extends over 14 amino acids. The germline V gene encodes CDR1 LNHDA and CDR2 SQIVND (reference sequence). Trimming removed 4 bases from V and 6 bases from J, with 16 bases in between. These data are taken from a study of shared clonotypes between healthy human individuals. TCRdb's table, derived via immunoSEQ multiplex PCR, lists solely in-frame clones and lacks some. In the table there are around 700,000 clones, approximately 79% of which are singletons. The source material was memory CD4+ T cells sorted from blood. The subset is: CD45RA-negative fraction. This TCR derives from a woman aged 25 to 39 in good health. This chain uses TRBV19 with TRBJ2-7; D is unresolved. This chain's CDR3 is CASSKEDARLEQYF. The CDR3 DNA sequence: TGTGCCAGTAGTAAAGAGGACGCGCGTCTCGAGCAGTACTTC.